Each of the 21 T cell receptor beta chains below was sequenced from the same sample in a study of shared clonotypes between healthy human individuals. Measured with immunoSEQ multiplex PCR; TCRdb has only the in-frame clones, and not every one. Of hundreds of thousands of clones detected, less than 80% appear once; the ten largest clones hold around 2%. The specimen sequenced was memory CD4+ T cells sorted from blood. Sample subset: CD45RA-negative fraction. Every receptor here comes from a woman younger than 45 in good health.

The genes are TRBV7-3 and TRBJ2-3, with TRBD2 as a possible D gene (6 bases). This CDR3 comprises 15 residues. V lost 5 bases to trimming and J lost 5 bases, with 17 bases between them. CDR1 is SGHTA and CDR2 is FQGTGA in the germline V gene. CDR3 sequence: CASSPRAGTGDTQYF. The CDR3 coding sequence is TGTGCCAGCAGCCCCAGGGCGGGGACGGGAGATACGCAGTATTTT.

This clone has only one observation. This chain links TRBV7-2 with TRBJ1-1, with D possibly matching TRBD1 (5 bases). CDR3 length: 13 amino acids. Trimming took 5 bases from V and 6 from J, leaving 13 bases between them. Looked up from germline, CDR1 is SGHTA and CDR2 is FQGNSA. CDR3 protein: CASSTYQGPEAFF. The CDR3, as DNA: TGTGCCAGCAGCACCTATCAGGGACCTGAAGCTTTCTTT.

This rearrangement joins TRBV25-1 to TRBJ2-3; 10 nucleotides line up with TRBD1. The germline gives CDR1 MGHDK, CDR2 SYGVNS. CDR3 length: 16 residues. The V segment lost 8 bases and the J segment 4 bases; nucleotides outside the gene matches: 12. DNA of the CDR3: TGTGCCAGCGGAGGGAATCGAGGACAGGGGGCAGATACGCAGTATTTT. Its translation is CASGGNRGQGADTQYF.

The chain is built from TRBV11-3 and TRBJ2-3; no definite D call. CDR3 length equals 14 residues. The germline V and J ends were trimmed by 5 bases and 6 bases, with 15 bases remaining between them. Germline V lookup: CDR1 SGHNT, CDR2 YENEEA. CDR3 loop: CASSDGSQRDTQYF. In nucleotides, the CDR3 is TGTGCCAGCAGCGACGGCAGCCAGAGGGATACGCAGTATTTT.

The chain combines TRBV11-2 with TRBJ2-3, with D possibly matching TRBD1 (5 bases). Germline V gives CDR1 SGHAT, CDR2 FQNNGV. V gave up 1 base and J gave up 4 bases, with 9 bases separating them. This CDR3 is 14 amino acids long. CDR3 residues: CASSLVQGADTQYF. CDR3 DNA: TGTGCCAGCAGCTTAGTGCAGGGTGCAGATACGCAGTATTTT.

The chain has TRBV11-2 and TRBJ2-1; perhaps TRBD2 as D (5 bases). V was clipped by 5 bases and J by 8 bases, with 16 bases between them. The V gene's germline CDR1 is SGHAT and CDR2 FQNNGV. The CDR3 sequence is 14 residues long. CDR3 nucleotide sequence: TGTGCCAGCAGCCGCCCCTCGCGGGTCGATGAGCAGTTCTTC. This sequence encodes CASSRPSRVDEQFF.

The table lists this clone with a few counts. The rearrangement joins TRBV7-3 to TRBJ2-3; D gene ambiguous. The ends were cut back, 0 bases at V and 6 bases at J, with 10 bases in the middle. CDR3 size: 14 residues. In germline, CDR1 is SGHTA, CDR2 FQGTGA. The CDR3 DNA follows: TGTGCCAGCAGCTTAACACCTCTAGGGGATACGCAGTATTTT. It encodes CASSLTPLGDTQYF.

On this clone: This sample includes further DNA sequences coding for the same CDR3. The chain recombines TRBV5-1 with TRBJ1-1, with 7 positions matching TRBD1. CDR3 length: 14 residues. V gave up 0 bases and J gave up 3 bases; unmatched junction bases: 2. Per germline, CDR1 SGHRS and CDR2 YFSETQ. The CDR3, as DNA: TGCGCCAGCAGCTTGGTCCAGGGGGACACTGAAGCTTTCTTT. Its protein is CASSLVQGDTEAFF.

This clone was observed a handful of times. The V and J genes are TRBV15 and TRBJ2-1; weak D call: TRBD1 (5 bases). Trimming pared 2 bases from V and 9 bases from J, leaving 11 bases between. The germline V gene has CDR1 LNHNV and CDR2 YYDKDF (reference sequence). The CDR3 covers 13 residues. The CDR3, as DNA: TGTGCCACCAGCAGAAGGGGTGGGATTGAGCAGTTCTTC. Protein product: CATSRRGGIEQFF. The variable domain in full, with the rest retrieved from reference TRBV15 and TRBJ2-1, is DAMVIQNPRYQVTQFGKPVTLSCSQTLNHNVMYWYQQKSSQAPKLLFHYYDKDFNNEADTPDNFQSRRPNTSFCFLDIRSPGLGDTAMYLCATSRRGGIEQFFGPGTRLTVL.

V gene TRBV4-1 combines with J gene TRBJ1-1; D possibly corresponds to TRBD1 (6 bases). Between the trimmed V and J ends, which lost 3 bases and 4 bases, there was a span of 15 bases. The CDR3 length is 15 residues. Per the germline V gene, CDR1 is MGHRA and CDR2 is YSYEKL. CDR3 region: CASSHKGGGSTEAFF. The CDR3 nucleotides read TGCGCCAGCAGCCATAAAGGGGGTGGGTCCACTGAAGCTTTCTTT.

V gene TRBV7-6 combines with J gene TRBJ1-5; 7 nucleotides match TRBD1. Unmatched junction bases numbered 6, after V lost 5 bases and J lost 5 bases. Germline loops: CDR1 SGHVS, CDR2 FNYEAQ. The CDR3 length is 14 residues. CDR3 residues: CASSLQGTDQPQHF. The CDR3 region has the DNA TGTGCCAGCAGCCTTCAGGGGACAGATCAGCCCCAGCATTTT.

The chain couples TRBV7-2 to TRBJ2-7; no definite D call. Germline lookup yields CDR1 SGHTA and CDR2 FQGNSA. This CDR3 comprises 14 residues. Between the trimmed V and J ends, which lost 3 bases and 2 bases, there was a span of 11 bases. CDR3 region: CASSFSAETYEQYF. CDR3 coding DNA: TGTGCCAGCAGCTTTTCGGCGGAGACCTACGAGCAGTACTTC.

This clone was detected ten times or more. The chain links TRBV2 to TRBJ1-4; D is undetermined. The CDR3 is 13 amino acids. Germline CDR1 is SNHLY and CDR2 is FYNNEI. Trimming pared 6 bases from V and 5 bases from J, leaving 10 bases between. DNA for the CDR3: TGTGCCAGCAGGGGTTACGGAAATGAAAAACTGTTTTTT. Its protein is CASRGYGNEKLFF.

The chain recombines TRBV7-6 with TRBJ2-1; 8 bases agree with TRBD2. V lost 1 base to trimming and J lost 3 bases; unmatched junction nucleotides: 2. The length of the CDR3 is 15 residues. Germline V CDR1 and CDR2: SGHVS, FNYEAQ. The CDR3 coding sequence is TGTGCCAGCAGCTTAGTTACTAGCGGCTACAATGAGCAGTTCTTC. Protein product: CASSLVTSGYNEQFF.

The chain uses TRBV19 and TRBJ1-4, with D unclear. Germline lookup yields CDR1 LNHDA and CDR2 SQIVND (reference sequence). Deletions cut 4 bases from V and 15 bases from J, with 12 bases between. The CDR3 sequence is 11 residues long. The CDR3 reads CASSTRDSMFF. The CDR3 DNA follows: TGTGCCAGTAGTACCCGGGATTCTATGTTTTTT.

This clone was observed once. The chain has TRBV30 and TRBJ2-1; D might be TRBD1 (6 bases). This CDR3 has 15 residues. Trimming removed 2 bases at V and 0 bases at J, with 11 bases between. In germline, CDR1 is GTSNPN, CDR2 SVGIG (reference sequence). CDR3 nucleotide sequence: TGTGCCTGGAGTCTAGGACAGAGCTCCTACAATGAGCAGTTCTTC. It yields the protein CAWSLGQSSYNEQFF.

This clone showed up many times. The chain uses TRBV27 and TRBJ2-3; TRBD2 might be the D (6 bases). CDR1 is MNHEY and CDR2 is SMNVEV in the germline V gene (reference sequence). Trimming took 7 bases from V and 6 from J, leaving 20 bases between them. The CDR3 totals 15 residues. In DNA form, the CDR3 reads TGTGCCAGCAACCGATTGTCCGGAGGGCAGGATACGCAGTATTTT. Translated: CASNRLSGGQDTQYF.

This clone occurred many times. The J gene is TRBJ2-6, the V gene TRBV7-9, with D possibly being TRBD2 (5 bases). The germline gives CDR1 SEHNR, CDR2 FQNEAQ (reference sequence). The CDR3 spans 17 residues. Trimming pared 1 base from V and 0 bases from J, leaving 10 bases between. CDR3 loop: CASSLGWGASGANVLTF. The DNA for the CDR3 is TGTGCCAGCAGCTTAGGATGGGGAGCCTCTGGGGCCAACGTCCTGACTTTC.

The chain uses TRBV18 and TRBJ2-5; tentatively, D is TRBD1 or TRBD2 (5 bases each). Germline assignment: CDR1 KGHSH and CDR2 LQKENI. The ends were cut back, 4 bases at V and 2 bases at J, with 17 bases in the middle. The CDR3 covers 16 residues. This CDR3 reads CASSQTPGTTQETQYF. The CDR3, as DNA: TGTGCCAGCTCACAAACACCTGGGACGACGCAAGAGACCCAGTACTTC.

The chain has TRBV6-5 and TRBJ1-2; no clear D gene. This CDR3 has 14 residues. V was shortened by 8 bases and J by 2 bases, with 15 bases between the two germline ends. Germline assignment: CDR1 MNHEY and CDR2 SVGAGI. The CDR3 DNA reads TGTGCCAGCCGAAATATCGGGAAGAACTATGGCTACACCTTC. This sequence encodes CASRNIGKNYGYTF.

The J gene is TRBJ2-7, the V gene TRBV28; D tentatively fits TRBD1 or TRBD2 (5 bases each). V lost 10 bases and J 1 base, leaving 17 bases between the germline ends. The CDR3 totals 14 residues. Germline V gene sequence: CDR1 MDHEN, CDR2 SYDVKM. In nucleotides, the CDR3 is TGTGCCACAGCGCCGGGACGGAAGTCCTACGAGCAGTACTTC. The encoded protein is CATAPGRKSYEQYF.